This is a list of T cell receptor beta chains from one sample in a study of beta chain features in type 1 diabetes. The table came from immunoSEQ multiplex PCR; TCRdb's copy has only in-frame clones and leaves some out. The sample contains 300,000 to 400,000 clones, over 9.5% of which appear only once. Sequenced material: naive CD4+ T cells from blood. Receptors were obtained from a young man in good health. Both conserved end residues are part of each CDR3. D genes are given only for firm matches. Clone sizes are given selectively: once, few, many, or a class where the clone is expanded.

d_call j_call v_call clone_size cdr3_length cdr3_nt cdr3_aa
TRBD2 TRBJ2-7 TRBV7-9 once 15 TGTGCCAGCAGCTTATCCAGCGGGAGGGCGGGAGAGCAGTACTTC CASSLSSGRAGEQYF
NA TRBJ1-2 TRBV28 NA 13 TGTGCCAGCAGTTTGCTGGTGAGCTATGGCTACACCTTC CASSLLVSYGYTF
TRBD1 TRBJ1-1 TRBV9 few 14 TGTGCCAGCAGCGTAACAGGGGGAGGCACTGAAGCTTTCTTT CASSVTGGGTEAFF
TRBD1 TRBJ1-2 TRBV28 NA 15 TGTGCCAGCAGTACTCCGGGACAGGGGAACTATGGCTACACCTTC CASSTPGQGNYGYTF
NA TRBJ1-1 TRBV4-2 NA 14 TGTGCCAGCAGCCAAGACAGGGAGAACACTGAAGCTTTCTTT CASSQDRENTEAFF
NA TRBJ1-2 TRBV7-3 NA 15 TGTGCCAGCTCCCCGGAGACAGGAGGATTTTTTGGCTACACCTTC CASSPETGGFFGYTF
NA TRBJ2-1 TRBV14 few 16 TGTGCCAGCAGCCTAGTTAGGCGGCGGACCGCGGGGGAGCAGTTCTTC CASSLVRRRTAGEQFF
TRBD1 TRBJ2-1 TRBV18 few 18 TGTGCCAGCTCACCACAAGATTTGGGACAGGGGGGGTTCGATGAGCAGTTCTTC CASSPQDLGQGGFDEQFF
NA TRBJ2-7 TRBV11-2 few 14 TGTGCCAGCAGCTTAGATCGGGACTTGTACGAGCAGTACTTC CASSLDRDLYEQYF
TRBD1 TRBJ1-6 TRBV28 NA 14 TGTGCCAGCAGGTGGGACAGACCTAATTCACCCCTCCACTTT CASRWDRPNSPLHF
NA TRBJ1-6 TRBV7-3 NA 14 TGTGCCAGCAGCTTCGGAGGGGTTGGGTCACCCCTCCACTTT CASSFGGVGSPLHF